This is a list of T cell receptor beta chains from one sample in a study of early T cells in non-severe SARS-CoV-2 infection. TCRdb re-analysed the 5' RACE reads in MiXCR, keeping a single row per CDR3 protein. The repertoire holds some 28,000 distinct CDR3 sequences, about 10% seen once, with 12% to 15% in the top ten. Input material: whole blood. Every receptor here comes from an adult who was a healthcare worker with PCR-confirmed SARS-CoV-2 infection or an uninfected control (not recorded which). Both conserved end residues are part of each CDR3. The order of the fields is V gene, J gene, D gene, clone size, CDR3 protein, CDR3 DNA. A D gene is named only where the DNA matches it firmly. Size values are once, few and many counts, or a class for expanded clones, and some rows have none.

TRBV24-1	TRBJ2-3	.	many	CATTAEGRTDTQYF	TGTGCCACCACAGCCGAGGGCAGGACAGATACGCAGTATTTT
TRBV6-2/TRBV6-3	TRBJ2-4	TRBD2	many	CASSLHPGGKNIQYF	TGTGCCAGCAGTCTACACCCGGGAGGCAAAAACATTCAGTACTTC
TRBV14	TRBJ2-6	.	many	CASSPRMTSGANVLTF	TGTGCCAGCAGCCCCCGGATGACCTCTGGGGCCAACGTCCTGACTTTC
TRBV7-3	TRBJ1-1	.	medium-sized	CASSLPGATEAFF	TGTGCCAGCTCCCTTCCAGGGGCCACTGAAGCTTTCTTT
TRBV18	TRBJ1-6	.	many	CASSPRGGDNSPLHF	TGTGCCAGCTCACCACGAGGGGGGGATAATTCACCCCTCCACTTT
TRBV7-2	TRBJ1-2	.	.	CASSLIAQPTYGYTF	TGTGCCAGCAGCTTAATCGCACAGCCTACTTATGGCTACACCTTC
TRBV7-6	TRBJ2-7	TRBD1	.	CASSDRGGEQYF	TGTGCCAGCAGCGACAGGGGGGGCGAGCAGTACTTC
TRBV2	TRBJ1-6	.	many	CASSDTGRVNSPLHF	TGTGCCAGCAGTGATACGGGCAGGGTTAATTCACCCCTCCACTTT
TRBV7-2	TRBJ1-3	.	.	CASSLGGTAGNTIYF	TGTGCCAGCAGCTTAGGGGGGACTGCCGGAAACACCATATATTTT
TRBV12-3/TRBV12-4	TRBJ1-2	TRBD1	few	CASSLARVQGAGGYTF	TGTGCCAGCAGTTTAGCGCGGGTACAGGGGGCCGGGGGCTACACCTTC
TRBV3-1	TRBJ1-6	.	.	CASSQGEGGSPLHF	TGTGCCAGCAGCCAAGGCGAGGGCGGTTCACCCCTCCACTTT
TRBV12-3/TRBV12-4	TRBJ2-7	.	few	CASKTRDNSYEQYF	TGTGCCAGCAAAACCCGGGACAACTCCTACGAGCAGTACTTC
TRBV25-1	TRBJ1-6	.	.	CASRQKFNSPLHF	TGTGCCAGCCGCCAGAAATTTAATTCACCCCTCCACTTT
TRBV3-1	TRBJ2-7	.	.	CASSQEGQQYF	TGTGCCAGCAGCCAAGAAGGGCAGCAGTACTTC
TRBV6-2/TRBV6-3	TRBJ2-7	.	.	CASSAAGTNYEQYF	TGTGCCAGCAGTGCTGCGGGGACGAACTACGAGCAGTACTTC
TRBV11-3	TRBJ2-6	.	many	CASSLGASGANVLTF	TGTGCCAGCAGCTTAGGTGCCTCTGGGGCCAACGTCCTGACTTTC
TRBV7-2	TRBJ1-4	.	.	CASSLVGVTNEKLFF	TGTGCCAGCAGCTTAGTGGGGGTGACTAATGAAAAACTGTTTTTT
TRBV2	TRBJ1-5	.	many	CASSVGPPSAQHF	TGTGCCAGCAGTGTAGGGCCTCCCTCAGCCCAGCATTTT
TRBV5-1	TRBJ1-5	.	many	CASSLGIYGNQPQHF	TGCGCCAGCAGCTTGGGGATATACGGTAATCAGCCCCAGCATTTT
TRBV24-1	TRBJ2-1	TRBD1	many	CATSDPGQGAGREQFF	TGTGCCACCAGTGATCCGGGACAGGGGGCGGGCAGGGAGCAGTTCTTC
TRBV5-1	TRBJ2-1	TRBD2	many	CASSRTSGGDEFF	TGCGCCAGCAGCCGGACTAGCGGGGGGGACGAGTTCTTC
TRBV29-1	TRBJ2-3	.	many	CSVLRTLERTDTQYF	TGCAGCGTCCTGCGGACACTCGAGAGGACAGATACGCAGTATTTT
TRBV7-9	TRBJ1-5	.	many	CASSLGSVRNQPQHF	TGTGCCAGCAGCTTAGGGAGCGTGCGCAATCAGCCCCAGCATTTT
TRBV12-3/TRBV12-4	TRBJ2-1	.	few	CASSFRVNEQFF	TGTGCCAGCAGTTTCCGCGTCAATGAGCAGTTCTTC
TRBV10-1	TRBJ1-2	.	many	CASSDHLSYGYTF	TGCGCCAGCAGTGACCACCTCTCATATGGCTACACCTTC
TRBV7-2	TRBJ2-3	TRBD1	many	CASSLAGQAAHTQYF	TGTGCCAGCAGCTTAGCGGGACAGGCCGCGCATACGCAGTATTTT
TRBV6-6	TRBJ1-4	TRBD1	many	CASNPPGQGKKLFF	TGTGCCAGCAACCCTCCGGGACAGGGAAAAAAACTGTTTTTT
TRBV29-1	TRBJ2-7	.	many	CSVGSYSYEQYF	TGCAGCGTCGGCAGCTACTCCTACGAGCAGTACTTC
TRBV18	TRBJ1-4	.	few	CASSQSPKGGTNEKLFF	TGTGCCAGCTCACAGAGCCCCAAGGGGGGCACTAATGAAAAACTGTTTTTT
TRBV7-9	TRBJ1-1	TRBD1	few	CASSRVQGTGSVNTEAFF	TGTGCCAGCAGCCGTGTACAGGGGACGGGGTCGGTGAACACTGAAGCTTTCTTT
TRBV7-2	TRBJ1-1	.	many	CASSFSNTEAFF	TGTGCCAGCAGCTTCAGTAACACTGAAGCTTTCTTT
TRBV5-4	TRBJ1-1	.	.	CASSLAGGTNEAFF	TGTGCCAGCAGCTTGGCTGGAGGAACTAATGAAGCTTTCTTT
TRBV7-2	TRBJ1-6	.	many	CASSLVPGLSSYNSPLHF	TGTGCCAGCAGCCTCGTACCAGGGCTGAGCTCCTATAATTCACCCCTCCACTTT
TRBV24-1	TRBJ2-3	.	many	CATSDGARTQYF	TGTGCCACCAGTGACGGGGCCAGGACGCAGTATTTT
TRBV20-1	TRBJ2-3	.	many	CSARDRLLPPNKDTQYF	TGCAGTGCTAGAGATCGGCTACTGCCCCCGAACAAAGATACGCAGTATTTT
TRBV20-1	TRBJ2-5	TRBD2	.	CSASQLAGQQETQYF	TGCAGTGCTAGCCAACTAGCGGGCCAACAAGAGACCCAGTACTTC
TRBV7-9	TRBJ2-2	.	many	CASSLVWDNTGELFF	TGTGCCAGCAGCTTAGTCTGGGATAACACCGGGGAGCTGTTTTTT
TRBV3-1	TRBJ2-3	.	few	CASSQEQVSTDTQYF	TGTGCCAGCAGCCAAGAACAGGTCAGCACAGATACGCAGTATTTT
TRBV5-4	TRBJ1-1	.	many	CASSLPTGTGNTEAFF	TGTGCCAGCAGCCTTCCTACCGGGACGGGAAACACTGAAGCTTTCTTT
TRBV19	TRBJ2-1	.	many	CASSMITRHNEQFF	TGTGCCAGTAGTATGATCACACGACACAATGAGCAGTTCTTC
TRBV18	TRBJ1-6	.	many	CASAVGTLNSPLHF	TGTGCCAGCGCAGTCGGGACCTTAAATTCACCCCTCCACTTT
TRBV19	TRBJ2-7	.	many	CASSIEGGVEQYF	TGTGCCAGTAGTATTGAGGGGGGGGTCGAGCAGTACTTC